These 27 T cell receptor beta chains share one sample of origin, sequenced in a study of blood T cell repertoires in COVID-19. TCRdb's copy holds only in-frame clones and misses some; the assay was immunoSEQ multiplex PCR. The sample shows about 400,000 clones, just under 90% of them seen only once. The sequenced sample consisted of PBMCs or T cells enriched from blood (not recorded which). The source of these receptors is a woman aged 50 to 65 who had recovered from COVID-19.

The chain couples TRBV28 to TRBJ1-1; TRBD1 aligns across 7 bases. J gave up 5 bases and V 4 bases, and 16 bases lay outside the gene matches. CDR1 is MDHEN and CDR2 is SYDVKM in the germline V gene. This CDR3 spans 17 amino acids. The CDR3, as DNA: TGTGCCAGCAGTTCGGGTGGGGGACAGTTTCAGGGGACTGAAGCTTTCTTT. This gives the protein CASSSGGGQFQGTEAFF.

The chain is built from TRBV10-2 and TRBJ1-1; 9 positions match TRBD1. Germline CDR1 reads WSHSY; CDR2 reads SAAADI. This CDR3 comprises 13 residues. Trimming removed 11 bases from V and 0 bases from J; junction bases left unmatched: 4. CDR3 sequence (DNA): TGCGCCGGTAGGACAGGGGTGAACACTGAAGCTTTCTTT. Amino acids: CAGRTGVNTEAFF.

The chain carries TRBV4-1 and TRBJ1-5, with D tentatively TRBD1 (5 bases). Trimming removed 2 bases from V and 2 bases from J, with 10 bases in between. CDR1 MGHRA and CDR2 YSYEKL come from the germline V gene. The CDR3 totals 15 residues. The CDR3 loop reads CASSQQGSGNQPQHF. CDR3 nucleotide sequence: TGCGCCAGCAGCCAACAGGGTTCGGGCAATCAGCCCCAGCATTTT.

V gene TRBV5-1 combines with J gene TRBJ1-1; D might be TRBD1 (5 bases). V shed 4 bases and J shed 2 bases, with 9 bases lying between them. Germline CDR1 is SGHRS and CDR2 is YFSETQ. The CDR3 runs to 13 residues. The CDR3 sequence is CASSPGGNTEAFF. CDR3 sequence (DNA): TGCGCCAGCAGCCCCGGGGGAAACACTGAAGCTTTCTTT.

V is TRBV28 and J is TRBJ1-6; a possible D gene is TRBD1 (5 bases). CDR1 and CDR2 from the germline V gene are MDHEN and SYDVKM. V gave up 7 bases and J gave up 8 bases, with 18 bases separating them. The CDR3 spans 15 residues. CDR3 in DNA: TGTGCCAGCAAACGAAAGGGGATGCGAGATTCACCCCTCCACTTT. Protein: CASKRKGMRDSPLHF.

This chain joins TRBV27 and TRBJ1-4; 11 bases are a match to TRBD1. Looked up from germline, CDR1 is MNHEY and CDR2 is SMNVEV (reference sequence). The CDR3 length is 19 residues. The V and J ends lost 5 bases and 3 bases, in that order; junction bases with no gene match: 14. The DNA for the CDR3 is TGTGCCAGCAGTCTTACTACGGGACAGGGGGTTAAGTCTAATGAAAAACTGTTTTTT. This encodes CASSLTTGQGVKSNEKLFF.

This clone was observed once. The chain carries TRBV10-3 and TRBJ2-1; D possibly corresponds to TRBD2 (6 bases). Germline values: CDR1 ENHRY, CDR2 SYGVKD. This CDR3 has 15 amino acids. The V end lost 4 bases, the J end lost 3 bases, and 13 bases lay between the germline ends. In nucleotides, the CDR3 is TGTGCCATCAGTGCATCCGGGACTTTCTACAATGAGCAGTTCTTC. It encodes CAISASGTFYNEQFF.

This clone was observed once. This rearrangement joins TRBV5-1 to TRBJ2-2, with 9 bases aligning to TRBD2. From germline, CDR1 is SGHRS and CDR2 YFSETQ. CDR3 size: 14 residues. Trimming removed 2 bases from V and 5 bases from J; junction bases left unmatched: 1. CDR3 region: CASSFSGGTGELFF. The CDR3 bases are TGCGCCAGCAGCTTTAGCGGGGGTACCGGGGAGCTGTTTTTT.

The chain recombines TRBV30 with TRBJ1-2; the D is unclear. The CDR3 contains 13 residues. Per germline, CDR1 GTSNPN and CDR2 SVGIG (reference sequence). Trimming removed 0 bases from V and 7 bases from J, with 12 bases in between. CDR3 DNA: TGTGCCTGGAGTGTACGTTCAGGCTCTGGCTACACCTTC. Its protein is CAWSVRSGSGYTF. Drawing the rest from reference TRBV30 and TRBJ1-2, the complete variable domain is SQTIHQWPATLVQPVGSPLSLECTVEGTSNPNLYWYRQAAGRGLQLLFYSVGIGQISSEVPQNLSASRPQDRQFILSSKKLLLSDSGFYLCAWSVRSGSGYTFGSGTRLTVV.

The V call is TRBV29-1, the J call TRBJ2-7; tentative D call: TRBD2 (6 bases). The CDR3 has 15 amino acids. Trimming cost V 4 bases and J 2 bases, with 18 bases left between them. The germline CDR1 and CDR2 sequences are SQVTM and ANQGSEA. The CDR3 protein is CSVGGFGTQTYEQYF. CDR3 nucleotide sequence: TGCAGCGTTGGGGGCTTCGGGACTCAGACCTACGAGCAGTACTTC.

The chain couples TRBV28 to TRBJ2-7; D is possibly TRBD1 (6 bases). Germline V CDR1 and CDR2: MDHEN, SYDVKM. The CDR3 is 15 residues long. V shed 3 bases and J shed 5 bases, with 17 bases lying between them. CDR3 nucleotide sequence: TGTGCCAGCAGTTTGGACAGACTCATCCGGGACGAGCAGTACTTC. Translated, it gives CASSLDRLIRDEQYF.

This clone has more than one count but fewer than ten. J is TRBJ1-2 and V is TRBV7-2, with D possibly TRBD1 on 5 matching bases. V lost 4 bases to trimming and J lost 8 bases, with 17 bases between them. This CDR3 has 14 amino acids. Germline V gene sequence: CDR1 SGHTA, CDR2 FQGNSA. The CDR3 is CASSWGSTGSGYTF. As DNA, the CDR3 is TGTGCCAGCAGCTGGGGCTCCACCGGGTCCGGCTACACCTTC. Based on the CDR3 plus reference TRBV7-2 and TRBJ1-2, the full variable domain is GAGVSQSPSNKVTEKGKDVELRCDPISGHTALYWYRQSLGQGLEFLIYFQGNSAPDKSGLPSDRFSAERTGGSVSTLTIQRTQQEDSAVYLCASSWGSTGSGYTFGSGTRLTVV.

The chain recombines TRBV19 with TRBJ1-1; TRBD1 is a possible D gene (6 bases). Germline loops: CDR1 LNHDA, CDR2 SQIVND (reference sequence). The length of the CDR3 is 14 residues. V shed 3 bases and J shed 2 bases, with 10 bases lying between them. CDR3 sequence reads: CASSIGQINTEAFF. CDR3 sequence (DNA): TGTGCCAGTAGTATCGGACAGATCAACACTGAAGCTTTCTTT.

The CDR3 DNA sequence: TGTGCCAGCAGTCATCAGGGGGCAAGGGCTGAAGCTTTCTTT. Protein sequence: CASSHQGARAEAFF. The chain is built from TRBV7-2 and TRBJ1-1; 8 bases are a match to TRBD1. Trimming at V came to 6 bases and at J to 6 bases, leaving 9 bases not matched to a gene. The germline V gene has CDR1 SGHTA and CDR2 FQGNSA. The CDR3 has 14 amino acids.

The CDR3 DNA reads TGCGCCAGCAGCTTGTCGGGACAGGGGGCTATTGGGTCCTACAATGAGCAGTTCTTC. Translated: CASSLSGQGAIGSYNEQFF. The rearrangement joins TRBV5-1 to TRBJ2-1, with TRBD1 identical over 12 bases. CDR3 length: 19 amino acids. Trimming removed 1 base from V and 1 base from J; junction bases left unmatched: 9. Germline assignment: CDR1 SGHRS and CDR2 YFSETQ.

The genes are TRBV4-1 and TRBJ1-2, with D possibly TRBD1 on 6 matching bases. Trimming cost V 0 bases and J 4 bases, with 18 bases left between them. The CDR3 length is 17 residues. The germline V gene encodes CDR1 MGHRA and CDR2 YSYEKL. CDR3 loop: CASSQEVVVGAGYGYTF. In DNA, the CDR3 is TGCGCCAGCAGCCAAGAGGTGGTCGTGGGGGCAGGCTATGGCTACACCTTC.

V and J are TRBV19 and TRBJ1-2, with D tentatively TRBD1 (5 bases). Germline V gene sequence: CDR1 LNHDA, CDR2 SQIVND (reference sequence). This CDR3 has 15 residues. V lost 1 base to trimming and J lost 7 bases, with 16 bases between them. CDR3 in amino acids: CASSIGGVPHAGYTF. The CDR3 coding sequence is TGTGCCAGTAGTATAGGGGGCGTCCCTCACGCTGGCTACACCTTC. The full variable domain, in which reference TRBV19 and TRBJ1-2 provide the parts outside the CDR3, is DGGITQSPKYLFRKEGQNVTLSCEQNLNHDAMYWYRQDPGQGLRLIYYSQIVNDFQKGDIAEGYSVSREKKESFPLTVTSAQKNPTAFYLCASSIGGVPHAGYTFGSGTRLTVV.

V gene TRBV6-2 or TRBV6-3 combines with J gene TRBJ1-1; D might be TRBD1 (5 bases). V lost 2 bases to trimming and J lost 5 bases, with 9 bases between them. Germline assignment: CDR1 MNHEY and CDR2 SVGEGT. This CDR3 is 13 amino acids long. Here the CDR3 DNA reads TGTGCCAGCAGTTACAGGGGTGAGACTGAAGCTTTCTTT. It is translated as CASSYRGETEAFF.

This clone was seen just once. The chain combines TRBV19 with TRBJ1-2, with 7 bases that match TRBD1. CDR1 and CDR2 from the germline V gene are LNHDA and SQIVND (reference sequence). This CDR3 has 18 amino acids. Trimming cost V 7 bases and J 1 base; bases outside gene matches: 18. CDR3 sequence reads: CASTLSGTASTINYGYTF. The CDR3 coding sequence is TGTGCCAGTACCCTTAGTGGGACAGCTTCTACGATTAACTATGGCTACACCTTC.

The V and J genes are TRBV7-9 and TRBJ1-6, with D tentatively TRBD1 (5 bases). Trimming pared 3 bases from V and 4 bases from J, leaving 19 bases between. Germline lookup yields CDR1 SEHNR and CDR2 FQNEAQ (reference sequence). CDR3 length: 18 residues. CDR3 in DNA: TGTGCCAGCAGCTTTGCCGGGCGCCGGGGGTTGTATAATTCACCCCTCCACTTT. This gives the protein CASSFAGRRGLYNSPLHF.

The rearrangement uses TRBV7-8 and TRBJ2-3, with a weak D call TRBD1 (6 bases). CDR3 length: 16 residues. CDR1 SGHVS and CDR2 FQNEAQ come from the germline V gene. The germline V and J ends were trimmed by 5 bases and 1 base, with 16 bases remaining between them. The DNA for the CDR3 is TGTGCCAGCAGCCAAGGATACAGGGAGCGCACAGATACGCAGTATTTT. Amino acids: CASSQGYRERTDTQYF.

The chain is built from TRBV7-9 and TRBJ2-7, with D possibly TRBD2 on 5 matching bases. Trimming removed 5 bases at V and 6 bases at J, with 20 bases between. The germline V gene has CDR1 SEHNR and CDR2 FQNEAQ (reference sequence). This CDR3 has 15 amino acids. In nucleotides, the CDR3 is TGTGCCAGCAGCGAGCGCACGGGGTCCTGGAGCGAGCAGTACTTC. The encoded protein is CASSERTGSWSEQYF.

The chain joins TRBV5-1 to TRBJ1-2; no clear D. Between the trimmed V and J ends, which lost 4 bases and 6 bases, there was a span of 16 bases. CDR3 length equals 14 residues. The germline V gene encodes CDR1 SGHRS and CDR2 YFSETQ. The CDR3 is CASSAKGESHGYTF. The CDR3 region has the DNA TGCGCCAGCAGCGCGAAGGGAGAGTCTCATGGCTACACCTTC. Full variable domain (remainder filled in from reference TRBV5-1 and TRBJ1-2): KAGVTQTPRYLIKTRGQQVTLSCSPISGHRSVSWYQQTPGQGLQFLFEYFSETQRNKGNFPGRFSGRQFSNSRSEMNVSTLELGDSALYLCASSAKGESHGYTFGSGTRLTVV.

The genes are TRBV7-2 and TRBJ1-5; no reliable D call. V lost 4 bases, J lost 7 bases, and 11 bases lay in between. The germline CDR1 and CDR2 sequences are SGHTA and FQGNSA. The CDR3 is made up of 13 amino acids. DNA for the CDR3: TGTGCCAGCAGCTCGCACAGAGGGCAGCCCCAGCATTTT. As protein: CASSSHRGQPQHF.

V is TRBV12-3 or TRBV12-4 and J is TRBJ1-2; D perhaps matches TRBD1 (6 bases). The CDR3 contains 12 residues. V was cut by 4 bases and J by 8 bases, with 11 bases left in between. In DNA, the CDR3 is TGTGCCAGCAGTTGGGCAGGGGACGGCTACACCTTC. Translated, it gives CASSWAGDGYTF.

The genes are TRBV7-9 and TRBJ1-2; 8 nucleotides match TRBD1. The V gene's germline CDR1 is SEHNR and CDR2 FQNEAQ (reference sequence). The junction had 5 bases not matched to a gene; V was cut back by 1 base and J by 4 bases. CDR3 length: 15 amino acids. This chain's CDR3 is CASSLGQGAVYGYTF. CDR3 DNA sequence: TGTGCCAGCAGCTTAGGGCAGGGGGCAGTCTATGGCTACACCTTC.

This rearrangement joins TRBV7-2 to TRBJ2-3; 7 bases align to TRBD1. J gave up 5 bases and V 3 bases, and 2 bases lay outside the gene matches. Germline CDR1 reads SGHTA; CDR2 reads FQGNSA. This CDR3 region has 13 residues. CDR3 sequence reads: CASSFQGVDTQYF. The CDR3 coding sequence is TGTGCCAGCAGCTTCCAGGGGGTAGATACGCAGTATTTT.